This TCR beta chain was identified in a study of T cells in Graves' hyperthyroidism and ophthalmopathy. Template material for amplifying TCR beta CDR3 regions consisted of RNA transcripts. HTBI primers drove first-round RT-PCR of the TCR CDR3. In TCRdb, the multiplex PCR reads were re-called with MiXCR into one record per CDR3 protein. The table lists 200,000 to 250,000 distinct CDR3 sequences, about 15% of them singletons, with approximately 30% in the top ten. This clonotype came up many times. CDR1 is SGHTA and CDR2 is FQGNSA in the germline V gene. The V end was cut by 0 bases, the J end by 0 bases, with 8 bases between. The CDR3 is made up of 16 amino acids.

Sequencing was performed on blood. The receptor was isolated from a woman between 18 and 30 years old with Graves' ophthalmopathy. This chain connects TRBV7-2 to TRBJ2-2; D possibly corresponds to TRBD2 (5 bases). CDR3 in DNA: TGTGCCAGCAGCTTAGCTATCGGGGCGAACACCGGGGAGCTGTTTTTT. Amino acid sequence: CASSLAIGANTGELFF.